The 16 T cell receptor beta chains presented below share a single source sample, sequenced in a study of blood T cell repertoires in COVID-19 (TCRdb year 2020). Libraries were made using the immunoSEQ multiplex PCR assay. Sourced from immuneACCESS, this table was stored by TCRdb with only in-frame sequences that have V and J called. A share of the clones is absent; for the studies checked, an unresolved V gene accounts for under half, and the remainder has no known explanation. The sample table shows 70,000 to 95,000 clones, and almost 90% are seen once. The ten most abundant clones make up 4% to 5.5% of the sample. The source material was peripheral blood. The source is a woman of 80 years or more with acute or convalescent COVID-19.

The V gene is TRBV27, the J gene TRBJ1-3; 8 bases match TRBD1. V gave up 3 bases and J gave up 4 bases; unmatched junction bases: 11. This CDR3 has 17 residues. Germline loops: CDR1 MNHEY, CDR2 SMNVEV (reference sequence). CDR3 amino acids: CASSLYGRGLPGNTIYF. DNA of the CDR3: TGTGCCAGCAGTTTGTACGGCAGGGGGCTCCCCGGAAACACCATATATTTT.

The chain couples TRBV27 to TRBJ2-7; 7 bases map to TRBD2. V shed 6 bases and J 3 bases; nucleotides not matched to a gene: 17. Per germline, CDR1 MNHEY and CDR2 SMNVEV (reference sequence). The CDR3 consists of 17 residues. The CDR3 region has the DNA TGTGCCAGCAGCCGCCAGTCCCCTAGCGGTTTCTTCTACGAGCAGTACTTC. This translates into CASSRQSPSGFFYEQYF.

V is TRBV10-3 and J is TRBJ1-2; possibly TRBD1 for D (5 bases). The V end lost 5 bases, the J end lost 4 bases, and 11 bases lay between the germline ends. CDR3 length equals 13 residues. Per the germline V gene, CDR1 is ENHRY and CDR2 is SYGVKD. The CDR3 coding sequence is TGTGCCATCAGTCCTCAGGGCGGCTATGGCTACACCTTC. Its translation: CAISPQGGYGYTF.

The gene calls are TRBV11-2 and TRBJ2-4, with a tentative D call TRBD1 (6 bases). The CDR3 extends over 18 amino acids. Looked up from germline, CDR1 is SGHAT and CDR2 is FQNNGV. V gave up 5 bases and J gave up 0 bases, with 20 bases separating them. This chain's CDR3 is CASSRSPDRSLAKNIQYF. CDR3 in DNA: TGTGCCAGCAGCCGCTCGCCCGACAGGAGCTTAGCCAAAAACATTCAGTACTTC.

The CDR3 sequence: CASTRTSGRDYEQYF. CDR3 coding DNA: TGCGCCAGCACCCGGACTAGCGGGAGGGACTACGAGCAGTACTTC. The chain links TRBV5-1 to TRBJ2-7, with 15 nucleotides matching TRBD2. Looked up from germline, CDR1 is SGHRS and CDR2 is YFSETQ. The V gene end was trimmed by 6 bases and the J gene end by 3 bases; junction bases not matched to a gene: 4. The CDR3 covers 15 residues.

J is TRBJ1-1 and V is TRBV5-4; no reliable D call. The CDR3 contains 13 residues. Trimming took 4 bases from V and 4 from J, leaving 11 bases between them. Looked up from germline, CDR1 is SGHNT and CDR2 is YYREEE (reference sequence). In DNA form, the CDR3 reads TGTGCCAGCAGCCGAGACATATCCACTGAAGCTTTCTTT. Amino acid sequence: CASSRDISTEAFF.

The V call is TRBV30, the J call TRBJ1-3; TRBD1 aligns across 7 bases. Germline CDR1 reads GTSNPN; CDR2 reads SVGIG (reference sequence). The CDR3 is made up of 12 amino acids. V gave up 2 bases and J gave up 10 bases; unmatched junction bases: 5. Written as DNA, the CDR3 is TGTGCCTGGAGTCAACCAGGGGGGACCATATATTTT. Protein product: CAWSQPGGTIYF.

The chain couples TRBV5-1 to TRBJ1-1; 10 bases line up with TRBD1. CDR3 length: 16 amino acids. V was clipped by 5 bases and J by 3 bases; unmatched bases: 10. Germline values: CDR1 SGHRS, CDR2 YFSETQ. CDR3 nucleotide sequence: TGCGCCAGCAGAAACGACAGGGGGCTTGGGTACACTGAAGCTTTCTTT. It is translated as CASRNDRGLGYTEAFF.

The genes are TRBV15 and TRBJ2-1, with 12 bases matching TRBD2. Germline CDR1 LNHNV, CDR2 YYDKDF (reference sequence). The CDR3 spans 16 residues. Losses at the gene ends were 1 base for V and 8 bases for J; bases not matched to a gene: 6. This CDR3 is CATSRARLAGGHEQFF. CDR3 sequence (DNA): TGTGCCACCAGCAGAGCGCGTCTAGCGGGGGGGCATGAGCAGTTCTTC.

The genes are TRBV6-2 or TRBV6-3 and TRBJ2-3, with 8 nucleotides matching TRBD1. Losses at the gene ends were 4 bases for V and 2 bases for J; bases not matched to a gene: 8. The CDR3 runs to 16 residues. CDR1 MNHEY and CDR2 SVGEGT come from the germline V gene. The CDR3: CASSSRTGPATDTQYF. The CDR3 DNA sequence: TGTGCCAGCAGTTCCAGGACAGGGCCCGCCACAGATACGCAGTATTTT.

This sequence joins TRBV2 and TRBJ1-5; D gene unclear. The CDR3 totals 13 residues. Germline CDR1 reads SNHLY; CDR2 reads FYNNEI. The V gene lost 5 bases and the J gene lost 4 bases, with 9 bases spanning the gap. The CDR3 coding sequence is TGTGCCAGCAGTCAGGACTTTAATCAGCCCCAGCATTTT. Its translation: CASSQDFNQPQHF.

V gene TRBV13 combines with J gene TRBJ1-1; D is unresolved. CDR1 and CDR2 (germline): PRHDT, FYEKMQ (reference sequence). CDR3 length: 13 residues. Trimming removed 1 base from V and 3 bases from J, with 6 bases in between. This CDR3 is CASSLALDTEAFF. CDR3 bases: TGTGCCAGCAGCTTAGCCTTAGACACTGAAGCTTTCTTT.

The chain recombines TRBV18 with TRBJ2-7; 9 nucleotides agree with TRBD1. Germline lookup yields CDR1 KGHSH and CDR2 LQKENI. This CDR3 contains 12 residues. The J segment lost 7 bases and the V segment lost 2 bases, leaving 0 bases of the junction unmatched. CDR3 sequence: CASSPGTGEQYF. Written as DNA, the CDR3 is TGTGCCAGCTCACCAGGGACAGGGGAGCAGTACTTC.

The genes are TRBV5-6 and TRBJ2-6; no definite D call. The CDR3 runs to 16 residues. Looked up from germline, CDR1 is SGHDT and CDR2 is YYEEEE. Between the trimmed V and J ends, which lost 4 bases and 0 bases, there was a span of 11 bases. Here the CDR3 DNA reads TGTGCCAGCAGCCCTAATTCGGTCTCTGGGGCCAACGTCCTGACTTTC. Translating gives CASSPNSVSGANVLTF.

The rearrangement uses TRBV3-1 (or the pseudogene TRBV3-2) and TRBJ2-1; 8 bases agree with TRBD2. With 1 base clipped from V and 8 bases from J, the junction kept 13 bases outside the gene matches. The CDR3 spans 17 residues. CDR1 and CDR2 (germline): LGHDT, YNNKEL (reference sequence). CDR3 loop: CASSQVSGGPGWDEQFF. Written as DNA, the CDR3 is TGTGCCAGCAGCCAAGTGAGCGGGGGCCCCGGGTGGGATGAGCAGTTCTTC.

The chain carries TRBV6-5 and TRBJ2-7; D remains unclear. V was trimmed by 7 bases and J by 2 bases, leaving 12 bases between them. The germline gives CDR1 MNHEY, CDR2 SVGAGI. The length of the CDR3 is 13 residues. CDR3 residues: CASKLEPPYEQYF. Written as DNA, the CDR3 is TGTGCCAGCAAATTAGAGCCTCCCTACGAGCAGTACTTC.